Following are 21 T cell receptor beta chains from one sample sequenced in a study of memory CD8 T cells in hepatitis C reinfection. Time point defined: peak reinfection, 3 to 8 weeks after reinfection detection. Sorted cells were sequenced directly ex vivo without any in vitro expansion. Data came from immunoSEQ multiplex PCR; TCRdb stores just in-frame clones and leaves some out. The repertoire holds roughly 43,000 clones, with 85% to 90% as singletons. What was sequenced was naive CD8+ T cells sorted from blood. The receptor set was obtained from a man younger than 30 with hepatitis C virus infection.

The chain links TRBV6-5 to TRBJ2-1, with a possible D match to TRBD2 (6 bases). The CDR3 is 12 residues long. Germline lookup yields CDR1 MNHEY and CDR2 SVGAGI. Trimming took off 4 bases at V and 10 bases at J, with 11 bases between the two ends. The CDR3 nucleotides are TGTGCCAGCAGTTGGAGAGGAGGGGAGCAGTTCTTC. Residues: CASSWRGGEQFF.

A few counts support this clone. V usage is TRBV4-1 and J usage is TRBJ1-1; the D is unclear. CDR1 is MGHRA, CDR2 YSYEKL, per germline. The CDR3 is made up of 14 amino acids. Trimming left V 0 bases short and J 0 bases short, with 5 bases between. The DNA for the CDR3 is TGCGCCAGCAGCCAAGAGAGGGTGAACACTGAAGCTTTCTTT. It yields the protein CASSQERVNTEAFF.

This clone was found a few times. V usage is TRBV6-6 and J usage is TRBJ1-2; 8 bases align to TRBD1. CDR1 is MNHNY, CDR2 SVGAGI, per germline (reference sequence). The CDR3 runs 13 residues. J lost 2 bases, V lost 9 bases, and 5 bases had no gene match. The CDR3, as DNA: TGTGCCAGGCCCGGGACAGGCAACTATGGCTACACCTTC. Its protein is CARPGTGNYGYTF.

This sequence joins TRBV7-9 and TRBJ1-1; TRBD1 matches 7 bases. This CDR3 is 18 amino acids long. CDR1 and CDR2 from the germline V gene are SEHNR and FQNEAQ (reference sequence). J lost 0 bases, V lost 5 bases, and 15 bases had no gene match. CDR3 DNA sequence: TGTGCCAGCAGCCCCTTCCCGGGACAGTCTACCTTGAACACTGAAGCTTTCTTT. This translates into CASSPFPGQSTLNTEAFF.

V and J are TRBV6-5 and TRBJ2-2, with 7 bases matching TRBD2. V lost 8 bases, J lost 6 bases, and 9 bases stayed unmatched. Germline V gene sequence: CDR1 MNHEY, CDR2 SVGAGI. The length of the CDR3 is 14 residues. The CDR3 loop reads CASAAGVNSGELFF. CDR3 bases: TGTGCCAGCGCCGCGGGAGTAAATTCCGGGGAGCTGTTTTTT.

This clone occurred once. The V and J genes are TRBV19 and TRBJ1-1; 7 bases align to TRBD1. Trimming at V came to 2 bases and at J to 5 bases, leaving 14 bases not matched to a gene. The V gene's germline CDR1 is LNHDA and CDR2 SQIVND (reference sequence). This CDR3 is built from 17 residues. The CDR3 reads CASSITLRQGEGTEAFF. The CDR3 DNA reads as TGTGCCAGTAGTATAACCCTCAGGCAGGGGGAAGGAACTGAAGCTTTCTTT.

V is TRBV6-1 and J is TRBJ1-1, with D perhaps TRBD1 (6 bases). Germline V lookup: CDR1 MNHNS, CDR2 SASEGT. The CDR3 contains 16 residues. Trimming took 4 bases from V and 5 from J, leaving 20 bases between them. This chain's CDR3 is CASSVDISGHRTEAFF. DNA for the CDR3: TGTGCCAGCAGTGTCGACATTTCGGGACATAGGACTGAAGCTTTCTTT.

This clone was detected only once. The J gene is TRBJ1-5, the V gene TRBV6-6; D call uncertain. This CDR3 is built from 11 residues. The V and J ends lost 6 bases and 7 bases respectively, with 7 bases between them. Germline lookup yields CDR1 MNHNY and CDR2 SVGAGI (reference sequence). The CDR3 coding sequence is TGTGCCAGCAGCGAGGTGCAGCCCCAGCATTTT. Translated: CASSEVQPQHF.

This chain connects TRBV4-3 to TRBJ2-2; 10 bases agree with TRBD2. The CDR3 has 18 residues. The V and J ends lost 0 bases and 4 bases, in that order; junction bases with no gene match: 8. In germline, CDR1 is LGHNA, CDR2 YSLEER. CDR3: CASSQDLAGGRGTGELFF. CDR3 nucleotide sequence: TGCGCCAGCAGCCAAGATTTAGCGGGGGGCCGGGGCACCGGGGAGCTGTTTTTT.

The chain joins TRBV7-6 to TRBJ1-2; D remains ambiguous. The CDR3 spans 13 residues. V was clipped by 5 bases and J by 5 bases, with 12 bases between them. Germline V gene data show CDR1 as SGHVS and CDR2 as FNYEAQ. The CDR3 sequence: CASSLSGWYGYTF. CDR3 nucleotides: TGTGCCAGCAGCCTGAGCGGGTGGTATGGCTACACCTTC.

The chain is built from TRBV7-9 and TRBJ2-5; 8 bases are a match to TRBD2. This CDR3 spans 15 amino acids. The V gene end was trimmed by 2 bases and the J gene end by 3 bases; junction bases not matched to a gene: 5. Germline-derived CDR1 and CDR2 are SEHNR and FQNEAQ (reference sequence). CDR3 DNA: TGTGCCAGCAGCTTAAATCCACTAGCGGAAGAGACCCAGTACTTC. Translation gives CASSLNPLAEETQYF.

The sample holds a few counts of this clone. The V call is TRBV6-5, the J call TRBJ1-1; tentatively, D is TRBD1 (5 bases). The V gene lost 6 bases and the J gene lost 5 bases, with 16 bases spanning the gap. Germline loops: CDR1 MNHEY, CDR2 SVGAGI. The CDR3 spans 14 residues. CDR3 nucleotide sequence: TGTGCCAGCAGCCGGCTCCTCGGGGGTACTGAAGCTTTCTTT. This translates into CASSRLLGGTEAFF.

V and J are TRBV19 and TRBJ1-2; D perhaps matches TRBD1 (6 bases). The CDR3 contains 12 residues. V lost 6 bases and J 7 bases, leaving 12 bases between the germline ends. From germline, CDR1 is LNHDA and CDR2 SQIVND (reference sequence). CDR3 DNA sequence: TGTGCCAGTAGCCAGGGGTTATCTGGCTACACCTTC. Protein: CASSQGLSGYTF.

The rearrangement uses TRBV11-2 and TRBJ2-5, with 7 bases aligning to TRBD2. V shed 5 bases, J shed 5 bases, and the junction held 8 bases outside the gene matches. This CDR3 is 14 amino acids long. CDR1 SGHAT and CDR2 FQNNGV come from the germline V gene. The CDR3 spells CASSLSRGDETQYF. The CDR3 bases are TGTGCCAGCAGCCTCTCCCGGGGGGATGAGACCCAGTACTTC.

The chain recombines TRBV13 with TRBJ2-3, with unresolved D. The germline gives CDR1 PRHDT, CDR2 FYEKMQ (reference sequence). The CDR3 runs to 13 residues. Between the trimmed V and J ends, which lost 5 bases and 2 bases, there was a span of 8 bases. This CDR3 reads CASSPLYTDTQYF. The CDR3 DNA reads TGTGCCAGCAGCCCCCTATACACAGATACGCAGTATTTT.

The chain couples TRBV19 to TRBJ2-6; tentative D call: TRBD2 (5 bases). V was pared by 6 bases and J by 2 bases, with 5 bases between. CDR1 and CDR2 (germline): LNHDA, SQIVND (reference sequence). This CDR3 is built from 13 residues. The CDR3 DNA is TGTGCCAGTAGGGGAGCTGGGGCCAACGTCCTGACTTTC. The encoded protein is CASRGAGANVLTF.

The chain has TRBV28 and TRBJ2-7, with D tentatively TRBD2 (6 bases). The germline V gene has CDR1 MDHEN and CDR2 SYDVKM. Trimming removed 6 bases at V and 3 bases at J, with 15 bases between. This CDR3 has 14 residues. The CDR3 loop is CASSRGGVNYEQYF. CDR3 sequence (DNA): TGTGCCAGCAGCAGAGGAGGGGTCAACTACGAGCAGTACTTC.

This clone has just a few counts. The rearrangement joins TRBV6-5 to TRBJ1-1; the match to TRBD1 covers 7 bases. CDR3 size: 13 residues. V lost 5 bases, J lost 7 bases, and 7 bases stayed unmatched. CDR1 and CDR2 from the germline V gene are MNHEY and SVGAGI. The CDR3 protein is CASSAGQVVEAFF. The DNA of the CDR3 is TGTGCCAGCAGTGCTGGACAGGTAGTTGAAGCTTTCTTT.

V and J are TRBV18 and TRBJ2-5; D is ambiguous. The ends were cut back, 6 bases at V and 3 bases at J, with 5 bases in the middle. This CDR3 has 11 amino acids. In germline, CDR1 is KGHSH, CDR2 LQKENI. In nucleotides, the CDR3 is TGTGCCAGCTCTCCCGAAGAGACCCAGTACTTC. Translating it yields CASSPEETQYF.

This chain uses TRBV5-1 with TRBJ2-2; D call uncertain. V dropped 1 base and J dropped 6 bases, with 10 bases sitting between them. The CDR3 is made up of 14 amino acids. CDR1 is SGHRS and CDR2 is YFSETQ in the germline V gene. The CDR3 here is CASSLNLYAGELFF. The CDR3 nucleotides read TGCGCCAGCAGCTTGAATCTTTATGCCGGGGAGCTGTTTTTT.

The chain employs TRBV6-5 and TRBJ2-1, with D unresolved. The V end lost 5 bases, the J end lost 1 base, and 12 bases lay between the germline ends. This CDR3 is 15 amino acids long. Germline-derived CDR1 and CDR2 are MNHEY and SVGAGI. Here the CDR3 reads CASSPTPVSYNEQFF. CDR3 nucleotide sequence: TGTGCCAGCAGTCCAACCCCGGTATCCTACAATGAGCAGTTCTTC.